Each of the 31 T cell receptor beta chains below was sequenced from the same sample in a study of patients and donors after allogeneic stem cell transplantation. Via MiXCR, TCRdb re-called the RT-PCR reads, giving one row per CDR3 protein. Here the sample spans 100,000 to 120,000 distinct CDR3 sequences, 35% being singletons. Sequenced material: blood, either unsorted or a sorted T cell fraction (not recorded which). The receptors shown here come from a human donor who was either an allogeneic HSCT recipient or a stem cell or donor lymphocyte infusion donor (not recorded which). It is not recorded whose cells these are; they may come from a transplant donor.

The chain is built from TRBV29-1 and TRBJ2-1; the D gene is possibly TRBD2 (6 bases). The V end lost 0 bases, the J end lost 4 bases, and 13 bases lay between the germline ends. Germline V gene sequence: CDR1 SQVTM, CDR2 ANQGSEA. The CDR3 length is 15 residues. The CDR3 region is CSVEDQGGVYNEQFF. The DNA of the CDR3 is TGCAGCGTTGAAGATCAAGGCGGGGTGTACAATGAGCAGTTCTTC.

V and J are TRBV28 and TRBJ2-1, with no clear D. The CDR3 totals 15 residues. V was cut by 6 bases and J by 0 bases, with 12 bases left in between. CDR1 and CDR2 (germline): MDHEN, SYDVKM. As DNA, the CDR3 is TGTGCCAGCAGCAAACCTCCGAGCTCCTACAATGAGCAGTTCTTC. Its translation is CASSKPPSSYNEQFF.

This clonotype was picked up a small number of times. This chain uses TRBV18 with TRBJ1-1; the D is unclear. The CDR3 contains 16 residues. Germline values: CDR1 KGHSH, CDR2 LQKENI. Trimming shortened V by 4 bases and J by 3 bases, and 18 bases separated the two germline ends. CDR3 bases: TGTGCCAGCTCACTAAGATTGGTGACGCCTTACACTGAAGCTTTCTTT. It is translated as CASSLRLVTPYTEAFF.

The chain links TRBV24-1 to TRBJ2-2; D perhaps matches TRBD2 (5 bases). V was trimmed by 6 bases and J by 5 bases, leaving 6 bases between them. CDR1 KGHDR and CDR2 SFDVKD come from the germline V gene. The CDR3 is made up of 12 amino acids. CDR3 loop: CATSWETGELFF. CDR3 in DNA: TGTGCCACCAGTTGGGAGACCGGGGAGCTGTTTTTT.

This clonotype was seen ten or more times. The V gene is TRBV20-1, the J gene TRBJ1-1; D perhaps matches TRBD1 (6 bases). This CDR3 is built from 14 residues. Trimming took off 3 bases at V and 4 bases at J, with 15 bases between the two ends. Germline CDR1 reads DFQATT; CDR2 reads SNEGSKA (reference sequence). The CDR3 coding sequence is TGCAGTGCTAGTAGGACAGATCGAAGCACTGAAGCTTTCTTT. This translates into CSASRTDRSTEAFF.

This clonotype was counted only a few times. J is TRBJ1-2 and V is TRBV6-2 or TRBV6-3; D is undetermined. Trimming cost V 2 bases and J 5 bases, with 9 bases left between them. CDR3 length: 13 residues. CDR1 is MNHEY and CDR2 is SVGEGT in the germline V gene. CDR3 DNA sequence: TGTGCCAGCAGTTACGAGGTACGATATGGCTACACCTTC. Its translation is CASSYEVRYGYTF.

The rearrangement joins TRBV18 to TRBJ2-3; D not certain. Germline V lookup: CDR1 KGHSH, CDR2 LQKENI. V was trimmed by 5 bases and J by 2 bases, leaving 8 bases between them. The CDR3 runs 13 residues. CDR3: CASSSRATDTQYF. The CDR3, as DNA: TGTGCCAGCTCAAGCCGGGCCACAGATACGCAGTATTTT.

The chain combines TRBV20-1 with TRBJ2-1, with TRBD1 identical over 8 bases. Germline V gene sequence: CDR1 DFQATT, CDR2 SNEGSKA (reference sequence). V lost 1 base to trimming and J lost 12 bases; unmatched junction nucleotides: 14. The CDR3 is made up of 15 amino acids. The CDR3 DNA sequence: TGCAGTGCTAGAGGGCAACTCTTTTCCGGGACAGGGCAGTTCTTC. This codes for CSARGQLFSGTGQFF.

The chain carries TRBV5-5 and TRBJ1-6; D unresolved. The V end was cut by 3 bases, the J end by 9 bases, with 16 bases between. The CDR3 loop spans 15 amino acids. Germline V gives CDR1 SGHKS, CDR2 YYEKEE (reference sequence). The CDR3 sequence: CASSSRWGFFSPLHF. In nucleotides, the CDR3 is TGTGCCAGCAGCTCGCGATGGGGTTTTTTTTCACCCCTCCACTTT.

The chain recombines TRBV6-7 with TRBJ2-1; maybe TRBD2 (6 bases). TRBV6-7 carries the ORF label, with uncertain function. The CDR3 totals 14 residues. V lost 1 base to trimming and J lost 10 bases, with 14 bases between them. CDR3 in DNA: TGTGCCAGCAGTTACTATGGACCTGGGGGGGAGCAGTTCTTC. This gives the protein CASSYYGPGGEQFF.

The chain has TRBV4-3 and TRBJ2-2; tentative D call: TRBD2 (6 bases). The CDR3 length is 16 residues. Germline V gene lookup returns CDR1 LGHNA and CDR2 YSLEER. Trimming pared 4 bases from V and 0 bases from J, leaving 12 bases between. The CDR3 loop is CASSPLTSSNTGELFF. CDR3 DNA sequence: TGCGCCAGCAGCCCCCTGACTAGTTCGAACACCGGGGAGCTGTTTTTT.

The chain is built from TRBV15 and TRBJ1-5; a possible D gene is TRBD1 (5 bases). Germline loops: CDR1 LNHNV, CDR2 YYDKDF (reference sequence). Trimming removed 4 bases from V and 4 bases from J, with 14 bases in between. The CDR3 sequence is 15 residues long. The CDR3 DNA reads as TGTGCCACCAGCACCCACCCCGGGACTAATCAGCCCCAGCATTTT. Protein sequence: CATSTHPGTNQPQHF.

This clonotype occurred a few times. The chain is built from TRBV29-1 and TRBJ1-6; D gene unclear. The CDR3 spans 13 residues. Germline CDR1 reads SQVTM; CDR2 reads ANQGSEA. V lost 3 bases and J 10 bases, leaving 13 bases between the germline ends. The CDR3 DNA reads TGCAGCGTTGAGTCTGGGGTCGGCTCACCCCTCCACTTT. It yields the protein CSVESGVGSPLHF.

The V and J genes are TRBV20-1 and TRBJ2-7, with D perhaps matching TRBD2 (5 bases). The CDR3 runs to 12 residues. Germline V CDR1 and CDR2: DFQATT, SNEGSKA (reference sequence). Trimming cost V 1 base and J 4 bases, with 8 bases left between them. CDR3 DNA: TGCAGTGCTAGAGTTTCGGGATACGAGCAGTACTTC. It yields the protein CSARVSGYEQYF.

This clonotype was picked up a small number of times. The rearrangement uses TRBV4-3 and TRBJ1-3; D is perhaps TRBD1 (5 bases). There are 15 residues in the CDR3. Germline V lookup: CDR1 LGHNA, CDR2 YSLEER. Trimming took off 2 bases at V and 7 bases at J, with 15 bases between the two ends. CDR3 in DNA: TGCGCCAGCAGCCAACGACTCAGGGTGGGGAACACCATATATTTT. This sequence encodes CASSQRLRVGNTIYF.

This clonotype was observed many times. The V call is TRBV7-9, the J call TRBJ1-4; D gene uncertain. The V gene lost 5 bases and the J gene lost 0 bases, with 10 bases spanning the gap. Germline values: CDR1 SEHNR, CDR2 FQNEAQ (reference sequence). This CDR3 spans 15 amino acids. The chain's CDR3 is CASSRGVSTNEKLFF. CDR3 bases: TGTGCCAGCAGCCGAGGTGTTTCAACTAATGAAAAACTGTTTTTT. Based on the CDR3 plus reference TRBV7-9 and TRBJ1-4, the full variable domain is DTGVSQNPRHKITKRGQNVTFRCDPISEHNRLYWYRQTLGQGPEFLTYFQNEAQLEKSRLLSDRFSAERPKGSFSTLEIQRTEQGDSAMYLCASSRGVSTNEKLFFGSGTQLSVL.

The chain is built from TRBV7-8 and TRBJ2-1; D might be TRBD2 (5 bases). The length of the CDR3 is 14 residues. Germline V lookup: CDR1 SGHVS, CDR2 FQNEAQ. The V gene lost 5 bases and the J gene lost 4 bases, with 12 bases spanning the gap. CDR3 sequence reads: CASSPPADYNEQFF. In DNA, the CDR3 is TGTGCCAGCAGCCCACCAGCGGATTACAATGAGCAGTTCTTC.

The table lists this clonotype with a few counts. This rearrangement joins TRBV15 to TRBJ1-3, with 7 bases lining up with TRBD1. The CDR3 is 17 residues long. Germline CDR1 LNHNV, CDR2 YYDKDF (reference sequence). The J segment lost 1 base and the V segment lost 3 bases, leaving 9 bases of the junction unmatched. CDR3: CATSRGWTGKSGNTIYF. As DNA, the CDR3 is TGTGCCACCAGCAGGGGATGGACAGGCAAATCTGGAAACACCATATATTTT.

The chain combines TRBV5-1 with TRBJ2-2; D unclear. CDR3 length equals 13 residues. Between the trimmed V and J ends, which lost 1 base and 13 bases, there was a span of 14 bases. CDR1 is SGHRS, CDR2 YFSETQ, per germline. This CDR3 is CASSLTDPGRLFF. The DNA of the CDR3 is TGCGCCAGCAGCTTGACGGACCCCGGGCGGCTGTTTTTT. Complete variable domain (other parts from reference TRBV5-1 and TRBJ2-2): KAGVTQTPRYLIKTRGQQVTLSCSPISGHRSVSWYQQTPGQGLQFLFEYFSETQRNKGNFPGRFSGRQFSNSRSEMNVSTLELGDSALYLCASSLTDPGRLFFGEGSRLTVL.

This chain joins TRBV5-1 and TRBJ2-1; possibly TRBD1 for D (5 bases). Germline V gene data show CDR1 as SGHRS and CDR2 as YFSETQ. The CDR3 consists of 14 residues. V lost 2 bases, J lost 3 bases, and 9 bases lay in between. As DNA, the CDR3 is TGCGCCAGCAGCTTACAGGACATCTACAATGAGCAGTTCTTC. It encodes CASSLQDIYNEQFF.

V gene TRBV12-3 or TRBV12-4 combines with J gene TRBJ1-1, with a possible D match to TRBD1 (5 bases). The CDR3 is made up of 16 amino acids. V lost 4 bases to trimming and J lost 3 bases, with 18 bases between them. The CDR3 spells CASSSRGWAFDTEAFF. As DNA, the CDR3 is TGTGCCAGCAGTTCACGGGGCTGGGCATTCGACACTGAAGCTTTCTTT.

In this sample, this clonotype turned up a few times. CDR3 residues: CATSRRGGEGETQYF. The CDR3, as DNA: TGTGCCACCAGCAGGAGAGGGGGCGAGGGTGAGACCCAGTACTTC. The chain recombines TRBV15 with TRBJ2-5; 7 nucleotides agree with TRBD1. CDR3 length: 15 amino acids. Looked up from germline, CDR1 is LNHNV and CDR2 is YYDKDF (reference sequence). Trimming at V came to 3 bases and at J to 5 bases, leaving 9 bases not matched to a gene.

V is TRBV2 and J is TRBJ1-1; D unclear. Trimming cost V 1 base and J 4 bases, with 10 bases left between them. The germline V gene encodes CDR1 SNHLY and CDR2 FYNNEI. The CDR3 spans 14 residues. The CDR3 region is CASSEERGFTEAFF. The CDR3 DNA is TGTGCCAGCAGTGAAGAGAGAGGGTTCACTGAAGCTTTCTTT.

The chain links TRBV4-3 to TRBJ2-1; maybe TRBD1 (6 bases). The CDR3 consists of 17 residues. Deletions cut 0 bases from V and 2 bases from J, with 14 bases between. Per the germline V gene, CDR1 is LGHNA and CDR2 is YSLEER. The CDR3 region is CASSQDHTTGTYNEQFF. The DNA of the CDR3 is TGCGCCAGCAGCCAAGATCACACTACAGGGACCTACAATGAGCAGTTCTTC.

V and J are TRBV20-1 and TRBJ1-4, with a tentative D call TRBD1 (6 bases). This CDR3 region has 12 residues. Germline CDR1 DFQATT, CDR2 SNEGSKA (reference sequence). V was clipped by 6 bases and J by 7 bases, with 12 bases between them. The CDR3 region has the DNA TGCAGTGCGGGAAACAGGGTTGAAAAACTGTTTTTT. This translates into CSAGNRVEKLFF.

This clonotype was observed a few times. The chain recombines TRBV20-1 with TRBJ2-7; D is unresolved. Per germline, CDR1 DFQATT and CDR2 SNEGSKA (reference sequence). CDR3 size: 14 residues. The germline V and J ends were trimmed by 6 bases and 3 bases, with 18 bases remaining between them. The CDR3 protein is CSAASPRGYYEQYF. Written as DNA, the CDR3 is TGCAGTGCAGCCTCCCCCCGCGGATACTACGAGCAGTACTTC.

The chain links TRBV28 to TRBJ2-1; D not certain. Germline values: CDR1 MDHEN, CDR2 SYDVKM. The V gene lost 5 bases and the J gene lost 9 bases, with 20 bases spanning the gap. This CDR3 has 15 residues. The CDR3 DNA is TGTGCCAGCAGTCCTCTTATCGCCGGGCGTAGTGAGCAGTTCTTC. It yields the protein CASSPLIAGRSEQFF.

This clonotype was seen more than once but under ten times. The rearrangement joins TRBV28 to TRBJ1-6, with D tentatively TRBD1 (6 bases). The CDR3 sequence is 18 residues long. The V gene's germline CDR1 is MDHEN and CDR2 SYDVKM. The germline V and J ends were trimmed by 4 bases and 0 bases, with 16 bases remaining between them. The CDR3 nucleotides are TGTGCCAGCAGTTCTATGACAGGCTTGAGCTCCTATAATTCACCCCTCCACTTT. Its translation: CASSSMTGLSSYNSPLHF. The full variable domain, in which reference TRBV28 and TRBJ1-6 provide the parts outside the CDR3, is DVKVTQSSRYLVKRTGEKVFLECVQDMDHENMFWYRQDPGLGLRLIYFSYDVKMKEKGDIPEGYSVSREKKERFSLILESASTNQTSMYLCASSSMTGLSSYNSPLHFGNGTRLTVT.

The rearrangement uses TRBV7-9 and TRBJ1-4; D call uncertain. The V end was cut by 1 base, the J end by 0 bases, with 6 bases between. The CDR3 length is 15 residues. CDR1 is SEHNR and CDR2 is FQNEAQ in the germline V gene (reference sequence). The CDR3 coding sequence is TGTGCCAGCAGCTTAGGCATACCAACTAATGAAAAACTGTTTTTT. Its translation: CASSLGIPTNEKLFF.

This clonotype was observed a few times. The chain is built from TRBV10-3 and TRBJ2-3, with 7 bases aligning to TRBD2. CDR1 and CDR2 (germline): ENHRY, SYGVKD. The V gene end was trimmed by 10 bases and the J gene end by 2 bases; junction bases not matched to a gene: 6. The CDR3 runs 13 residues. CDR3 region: CATGQRDTDTQYF. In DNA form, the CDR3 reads TGTGCCACGGGCCAGCGGGACACAGATACGCAGTATTTT.

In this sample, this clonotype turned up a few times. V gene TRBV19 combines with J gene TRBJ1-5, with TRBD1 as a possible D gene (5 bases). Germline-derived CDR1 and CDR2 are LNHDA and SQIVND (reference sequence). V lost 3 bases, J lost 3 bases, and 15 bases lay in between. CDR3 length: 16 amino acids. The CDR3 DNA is TGTGCCAGTAGTATTGCGACAGCGGGGACCAATCAGCCCCAGCATTTT. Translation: CASSIATAGTNQPQHF.